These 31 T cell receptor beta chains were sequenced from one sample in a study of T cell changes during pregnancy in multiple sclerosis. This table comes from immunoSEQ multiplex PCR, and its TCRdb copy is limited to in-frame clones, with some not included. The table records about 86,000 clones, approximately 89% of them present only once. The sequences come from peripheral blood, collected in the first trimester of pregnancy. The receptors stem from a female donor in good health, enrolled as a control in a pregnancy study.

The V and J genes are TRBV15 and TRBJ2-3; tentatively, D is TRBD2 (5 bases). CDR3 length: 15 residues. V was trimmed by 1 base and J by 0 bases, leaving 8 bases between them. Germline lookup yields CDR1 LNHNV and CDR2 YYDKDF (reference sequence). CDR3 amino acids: CATSRGGPSTDTQYF. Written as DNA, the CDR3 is TGTGCCACCAGCAGAGGCGGGCCGAGCACAGATACGCAGTATTTT.

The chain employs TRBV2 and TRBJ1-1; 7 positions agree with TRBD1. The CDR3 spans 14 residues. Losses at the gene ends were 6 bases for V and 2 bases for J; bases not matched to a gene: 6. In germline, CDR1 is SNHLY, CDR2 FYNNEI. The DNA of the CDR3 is TGTGCCAGCAGCCAACAGGGGCCAAACACTGAAGCTTTCTTT. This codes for CASSQQGPNTEAFF.

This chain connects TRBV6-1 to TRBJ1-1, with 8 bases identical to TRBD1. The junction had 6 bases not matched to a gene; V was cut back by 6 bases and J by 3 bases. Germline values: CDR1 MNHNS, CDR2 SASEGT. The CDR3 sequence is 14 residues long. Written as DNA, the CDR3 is TGTGCCAGCAGGGTGGACAGGGTGGACACTGAAGCTTTCTTT. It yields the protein CASRVDRVDTEAFF.

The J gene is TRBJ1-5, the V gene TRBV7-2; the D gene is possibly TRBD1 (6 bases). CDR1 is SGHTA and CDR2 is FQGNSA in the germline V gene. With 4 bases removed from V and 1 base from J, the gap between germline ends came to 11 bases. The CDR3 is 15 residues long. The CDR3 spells CASSSGETSNQPQHF. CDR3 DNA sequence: TGTGCCAGCAGCTCAGGGGAAACGAGCAATCAGCCCCAGCATTTT.

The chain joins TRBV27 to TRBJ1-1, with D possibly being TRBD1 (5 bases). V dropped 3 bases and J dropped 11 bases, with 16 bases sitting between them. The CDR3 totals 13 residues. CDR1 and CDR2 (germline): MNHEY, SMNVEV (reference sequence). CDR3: CASSFSRAGLAFF. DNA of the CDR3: TGTGCCAGCAGTTTTTCAAGGGCGGGACTTGCTTTCTTT.

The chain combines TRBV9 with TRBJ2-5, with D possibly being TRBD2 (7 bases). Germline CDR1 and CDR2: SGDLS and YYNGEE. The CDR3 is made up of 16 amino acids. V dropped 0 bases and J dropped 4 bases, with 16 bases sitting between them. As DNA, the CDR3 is TGTGCCAGCAGCGTAGATTCGGGGGGCGGCGGAGAGACCCAGTACTTC. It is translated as CASSVDSGGGGETQYF.

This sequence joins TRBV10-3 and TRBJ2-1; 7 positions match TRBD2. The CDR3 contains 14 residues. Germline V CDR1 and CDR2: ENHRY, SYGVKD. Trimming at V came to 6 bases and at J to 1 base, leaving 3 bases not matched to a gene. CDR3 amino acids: CAIRWGGSYNEQFF. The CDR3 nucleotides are TGTGCCATCAGGTGGGGGGGTTCCTACAATGAGCAGTTCTTC.

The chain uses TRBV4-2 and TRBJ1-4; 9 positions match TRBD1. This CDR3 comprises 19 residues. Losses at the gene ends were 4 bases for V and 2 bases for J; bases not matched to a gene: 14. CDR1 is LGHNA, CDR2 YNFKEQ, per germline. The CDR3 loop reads CASSRSSSGQGGTNEKLFF. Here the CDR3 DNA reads TGTGCCAGCAGCCGCAGTAGCTCGGGACAGGGTGGTACTAATGAAAAACTGTTTTTT.

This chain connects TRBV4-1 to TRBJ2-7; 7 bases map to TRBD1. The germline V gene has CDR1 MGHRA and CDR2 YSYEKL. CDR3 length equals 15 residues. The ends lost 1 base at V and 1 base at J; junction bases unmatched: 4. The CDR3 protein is CASSQAWDSSYEQYF. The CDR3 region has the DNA TGCGCCAGCAGCCAAGCTTGGGACAGTTCCTACGAGCAGTACTTC.

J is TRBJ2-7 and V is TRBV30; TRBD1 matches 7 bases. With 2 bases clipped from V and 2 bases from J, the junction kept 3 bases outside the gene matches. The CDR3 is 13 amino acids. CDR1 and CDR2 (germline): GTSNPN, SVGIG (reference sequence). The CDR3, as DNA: TGTGCCTGGAGTTTGGGACAGACCTACGAGCAGTACTTC. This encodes CAWSLGQTYEQYF.

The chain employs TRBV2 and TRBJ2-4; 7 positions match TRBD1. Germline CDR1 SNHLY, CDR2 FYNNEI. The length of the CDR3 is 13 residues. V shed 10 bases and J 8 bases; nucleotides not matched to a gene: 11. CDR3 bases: TGTGCCACAAAACAGGAGACAGGGCACATTCAGTACTTC. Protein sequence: CATKQETGHIQYF.

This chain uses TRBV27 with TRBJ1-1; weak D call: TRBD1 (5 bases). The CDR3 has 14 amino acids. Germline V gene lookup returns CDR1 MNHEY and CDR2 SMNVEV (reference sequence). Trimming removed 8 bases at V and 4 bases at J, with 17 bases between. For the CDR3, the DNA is TGTGCCAGCTTACTAACCGGGGGGAGCACTGAAGCTTTCTTT. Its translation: CASLLTGGSTEAFF.

Here the CDR3 DNA reads TGTGCCAGCTCCCCGGGACAGGGTACACAAAAAGCTTTCTTT. Amino acid sequence: CASSPGQGTQKAFF. The chain combines TRBV7-2 with TRBJ1-1, with 9 bases lining up with TRBD1. CDR1 and CDR2 (germline): SGHTA, FQGNSA. With 8 bases clipped from V and 9 bases from J, the junction kept 13 bases outside the gene matches. This CDR3 contains 14 residues.

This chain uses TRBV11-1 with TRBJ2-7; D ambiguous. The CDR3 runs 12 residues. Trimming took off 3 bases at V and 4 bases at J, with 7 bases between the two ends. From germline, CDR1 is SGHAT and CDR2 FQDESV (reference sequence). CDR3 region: CASSFLGYEQYF. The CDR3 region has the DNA TGTGCCAGCAGCTTTCTCGGTTACGAGCAGTACTTC.

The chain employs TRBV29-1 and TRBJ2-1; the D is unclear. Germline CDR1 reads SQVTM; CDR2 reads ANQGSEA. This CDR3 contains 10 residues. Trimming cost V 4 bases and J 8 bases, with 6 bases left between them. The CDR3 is CSVVVYEQFF. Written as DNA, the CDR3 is TGCAGCGTTGTCGTATATGAGCAGTTCTTC.

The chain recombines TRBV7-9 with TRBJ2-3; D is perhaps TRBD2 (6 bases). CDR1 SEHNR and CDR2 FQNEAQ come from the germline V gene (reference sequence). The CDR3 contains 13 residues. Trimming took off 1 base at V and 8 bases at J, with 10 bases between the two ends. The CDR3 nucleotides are TGTGCCAGCAGCTTAGGGGGCGGGACTACGCAGTATTTT. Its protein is CASSLGGGTTQYF.

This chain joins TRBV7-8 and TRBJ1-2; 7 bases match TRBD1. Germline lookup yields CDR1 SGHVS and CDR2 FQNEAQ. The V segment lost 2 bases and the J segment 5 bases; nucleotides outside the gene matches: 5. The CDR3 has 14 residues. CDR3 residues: CASSLSGTAYGYTF. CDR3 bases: TGTGCCAGCAGCTTATCCGGGACAGCTTATGGCTACACCTTC.

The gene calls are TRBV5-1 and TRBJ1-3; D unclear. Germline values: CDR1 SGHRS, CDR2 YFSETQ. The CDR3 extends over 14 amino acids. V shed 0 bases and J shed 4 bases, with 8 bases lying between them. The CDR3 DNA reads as TGCGCCAGCAGCTTGGACCCAACAGGAAACACCATATATTTT. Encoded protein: CASSLDPTGNTIYF. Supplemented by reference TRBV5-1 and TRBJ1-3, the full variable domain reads KAGVTQTPRYLIKTRGQQVTLSCSPISGHRSVSWYQQTPGQGLQFLFEYFSETQRNKGNFPGRFSGRQFSNSRSEMNVSTLELGDSALYLCASSLDPTGNTIYFGEGSWLTVV.

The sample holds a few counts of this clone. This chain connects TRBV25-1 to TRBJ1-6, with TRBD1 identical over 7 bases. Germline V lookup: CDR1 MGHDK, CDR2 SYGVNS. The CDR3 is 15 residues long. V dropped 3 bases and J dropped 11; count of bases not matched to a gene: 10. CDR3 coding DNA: TGTGCCAGCAGTGACTCGGGACAGCCTCAACCACCCCTCCACTTT. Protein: CASSDSGQPQPPLHF. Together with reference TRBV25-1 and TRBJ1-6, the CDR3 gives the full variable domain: EADIYQTPRYLVIGTGKKITLECSQTMGHDKMYWYQQDPGMELHLIHYSYGVNSTEKGDLSSESTVSRIRTEHFPLTLESARPSHTSQYLCASSDSGQPQPPLHFGNGTRLTVT.

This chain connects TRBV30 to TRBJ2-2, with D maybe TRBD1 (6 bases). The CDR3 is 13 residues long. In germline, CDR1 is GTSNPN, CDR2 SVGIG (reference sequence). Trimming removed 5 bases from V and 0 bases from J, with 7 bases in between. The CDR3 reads CAWEGANTGELFF. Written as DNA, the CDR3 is TGTGCCTGGGAGGGGGCGAACACCGGGGAGCTGTTTTTT.

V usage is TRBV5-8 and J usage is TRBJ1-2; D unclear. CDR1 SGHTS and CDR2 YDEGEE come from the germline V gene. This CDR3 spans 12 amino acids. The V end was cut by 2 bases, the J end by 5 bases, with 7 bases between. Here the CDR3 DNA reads TGTGCCAGCAGCTTTTCTCGGTATGGCTACACCTTC. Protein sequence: CASSFSRYGYTF.

The CDR3 here is CASSPRRDMNTEAFF. As DNA, the CDR3 is TGTGCCAGCAGCCCCCGTCGGGACATGAACACTGAAGCTTTCTTT. This chain links TRBV5-4 with TRBJ1-1, with a possible D match to TRBD1 (6 bases). This CDR3 has 15 residues. Trimming shortened V by 4 bases and J by 0 bases, and 13 bases separated the two germline ends. CDR1 is SGHNT and CDR2 is YYREEE in the germline V gene (reference sequence).

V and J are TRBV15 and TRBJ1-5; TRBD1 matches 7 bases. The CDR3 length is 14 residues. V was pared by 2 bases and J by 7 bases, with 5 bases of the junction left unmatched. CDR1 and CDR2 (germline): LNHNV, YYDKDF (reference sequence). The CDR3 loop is CATSRNRGDQPQHF. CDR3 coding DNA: TGTGCCACCAGCAGAAACAGGGGCGACCAGCCCCAGCATTTT.

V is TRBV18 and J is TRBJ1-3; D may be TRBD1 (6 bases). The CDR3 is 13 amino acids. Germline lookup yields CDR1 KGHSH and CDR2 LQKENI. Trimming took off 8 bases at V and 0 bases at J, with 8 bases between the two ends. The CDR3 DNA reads TGTGCCAGCCGACAGGACTCTGGAAACACCATATATTTT. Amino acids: CASRQDSGNTIYF.

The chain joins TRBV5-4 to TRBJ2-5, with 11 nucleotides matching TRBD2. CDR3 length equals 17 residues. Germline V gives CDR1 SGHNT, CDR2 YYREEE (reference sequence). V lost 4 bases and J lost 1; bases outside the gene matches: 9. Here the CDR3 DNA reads TGTGCCAGCAGCATCCGACTAGCGGGGCAGGCCCAAGAGACCCAGTACTTC. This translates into CASSIRLAGQAQETQYF.

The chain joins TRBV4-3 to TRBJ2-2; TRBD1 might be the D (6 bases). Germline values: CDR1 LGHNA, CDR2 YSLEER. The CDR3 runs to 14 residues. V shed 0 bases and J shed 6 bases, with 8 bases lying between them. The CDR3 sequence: CASSQDRTAGELFF. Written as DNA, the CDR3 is TGCGCCAGCAGCCAAGATCGGACAGCCGGGGAGCTGTTTTTT.

The CDR3 loop is CASSLLSSGANVLTF. CDR3 DNA sequence: TGTGCCAGCAGCCTGTTGAGCTCTGGGGCCAACGTCCTGACTTTC. The chain combines TRBV7-3 with TRBJ2-6, with D unclear. Trimming took 5 bases from V and 0 from J, leaving 8 bases between them. Germline loops: CDR1 SGHTA, CDR2 FQGTGA. The CDR3 is 15 residues long.

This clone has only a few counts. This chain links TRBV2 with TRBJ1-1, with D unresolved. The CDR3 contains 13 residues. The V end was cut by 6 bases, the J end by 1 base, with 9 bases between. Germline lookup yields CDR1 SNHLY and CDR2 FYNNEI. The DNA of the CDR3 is TGTGCCAGCAGGTCCGAGGGGAACACTGAAGCTTTCTTT. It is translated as CASRSEGNTEAFF.

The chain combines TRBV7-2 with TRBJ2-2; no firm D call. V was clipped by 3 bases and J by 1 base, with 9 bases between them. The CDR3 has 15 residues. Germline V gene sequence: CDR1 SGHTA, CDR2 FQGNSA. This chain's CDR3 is CASSFGKLNTGELFF. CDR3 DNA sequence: TGTGCCAGCAGCTTTGGCAAATTGAACACCGGGGAGCTGTTTTTT.

In DNA, the CDR3 is TGTGCCAGCAGTCGGACAGGCCAAGGGAACTATGGCTACACCTTC. Encoded protein: CASSRTGQGNYGYTF. The chain joins TRBV28 to TRBJ1-2, with 7 positions matching TRBD1. Germline CDR1 MDHEN, CDR2 SYDVKM. Unmatched junction bases numbered 8, after V lost 5 bases and J lost 2 bases. The CDR3 consists of 15 residues.

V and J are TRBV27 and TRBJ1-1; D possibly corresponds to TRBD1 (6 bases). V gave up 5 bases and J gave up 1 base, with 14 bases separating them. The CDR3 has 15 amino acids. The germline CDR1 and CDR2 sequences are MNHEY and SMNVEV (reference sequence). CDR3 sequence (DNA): TGTGCCAGCAGTCAACCCAGGGGCCCGAACACTGAAGCTTTCTTT. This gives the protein CASSQPRGPNTEAFF.